Reported below is one TCR beta chain. This specimen belongs to a study of blood T cell repertoires in COVID-19. Per the authors' pipeline: Counts of nucleated cells, estimated from reference gene primer amplification, were obtained. TCRdb's table, derived via immunoSEQ multiplex PCR, lists solely in-frame clones and lacks some. V and J calls and clone size are those listed in that table; D and trimming were worked out from the DNA. Counted here are over 200,000 clones, about 86% occurring once; the ten biggest clones make up roughly 4%. This CDR3 has 15 residues. J lost 3 bases, V lost 2 bases, and 1 base had no gene match. Germline V gives CDR1 MNHNS, CDR2 SASEGT.

Sequencing input: PBMCs or T cells enriched from blood (not recorded which). The receptor comes from a young woman who had been exposed to COVID-19. This chain uses TRBV6-1 with TRBJ2-5; TRBD2 matches at 12 bases. The CDR3, as DNA: TGTGCCAGCAGTGAACGGACTAGCGGGAAAGAGACCCAGTACTTC. Translating gives CASSERTSGKETQYF.